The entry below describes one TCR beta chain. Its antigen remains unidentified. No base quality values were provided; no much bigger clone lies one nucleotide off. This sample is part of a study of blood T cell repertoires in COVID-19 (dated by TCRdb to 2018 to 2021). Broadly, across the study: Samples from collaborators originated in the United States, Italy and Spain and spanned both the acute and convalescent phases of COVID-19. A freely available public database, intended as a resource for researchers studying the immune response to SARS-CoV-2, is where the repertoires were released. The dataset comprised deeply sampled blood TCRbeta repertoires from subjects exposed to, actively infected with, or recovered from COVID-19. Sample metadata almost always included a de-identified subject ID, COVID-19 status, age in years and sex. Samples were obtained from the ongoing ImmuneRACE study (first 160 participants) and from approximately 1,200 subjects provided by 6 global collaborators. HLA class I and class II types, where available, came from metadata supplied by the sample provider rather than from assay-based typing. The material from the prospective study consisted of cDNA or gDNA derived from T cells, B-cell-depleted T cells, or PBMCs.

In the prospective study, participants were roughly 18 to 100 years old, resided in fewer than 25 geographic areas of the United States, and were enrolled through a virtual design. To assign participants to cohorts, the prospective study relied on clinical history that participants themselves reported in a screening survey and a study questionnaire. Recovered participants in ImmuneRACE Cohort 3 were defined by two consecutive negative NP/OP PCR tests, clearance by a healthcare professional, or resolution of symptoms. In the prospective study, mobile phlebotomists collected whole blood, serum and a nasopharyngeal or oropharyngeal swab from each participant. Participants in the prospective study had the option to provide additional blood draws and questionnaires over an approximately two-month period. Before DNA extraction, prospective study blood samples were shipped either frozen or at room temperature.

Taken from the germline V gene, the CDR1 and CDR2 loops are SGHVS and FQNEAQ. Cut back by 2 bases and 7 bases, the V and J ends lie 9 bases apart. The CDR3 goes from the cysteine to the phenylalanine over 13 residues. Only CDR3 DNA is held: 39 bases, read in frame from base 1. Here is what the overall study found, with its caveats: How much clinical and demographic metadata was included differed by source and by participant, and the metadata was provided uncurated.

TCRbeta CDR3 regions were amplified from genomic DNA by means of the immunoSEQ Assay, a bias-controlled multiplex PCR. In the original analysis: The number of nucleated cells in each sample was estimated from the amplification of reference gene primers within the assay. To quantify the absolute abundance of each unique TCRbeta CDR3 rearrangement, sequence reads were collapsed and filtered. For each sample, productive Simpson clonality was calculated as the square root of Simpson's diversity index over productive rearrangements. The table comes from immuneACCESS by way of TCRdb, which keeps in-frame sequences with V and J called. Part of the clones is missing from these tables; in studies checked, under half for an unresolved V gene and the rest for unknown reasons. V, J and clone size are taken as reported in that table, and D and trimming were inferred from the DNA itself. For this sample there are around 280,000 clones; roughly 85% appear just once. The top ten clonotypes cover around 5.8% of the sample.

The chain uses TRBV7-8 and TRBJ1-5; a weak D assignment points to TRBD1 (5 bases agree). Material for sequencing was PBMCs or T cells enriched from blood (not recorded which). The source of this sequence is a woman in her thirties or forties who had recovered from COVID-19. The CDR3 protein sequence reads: CASSLQGFQPQHF. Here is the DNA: TGTGCCAGCAGCTTACAGGGATTCCAGCCCCAGCATTTT.